This entry concerns a single T cell receptor beta chain. The CDR3 is made up of 17 amino acids. Authors' analysis steps: Amplification from reference gene primers served as the basis for estimated nucleated cell counts. Generated by immunoSEQ multiplex PCR, the TCRdb table keeps only in-frame clones and is missing some. That table supplies the V and J calls and clone size; D and trimming were determined from the DNA. The table shows about 90,000 clones, with around four fifths occurring only once. The entry originates in a study of blood T cell repertoires in COVID-19. Study at large: Sites across the United States, Italy and Spain contributed samples from acute and convalescent COVID-19. The analysed material was cDNA or gDNA that came from T cells, B-cell-depleted T cells, or PBMCs.

The sequenced material came from peripheral blood. The rearrangement uses TRBV21-1 and TRBJ1-5; the table's TRBD1 call for D was not verified on the DNA. TRBV21-1 is listed as a pseudogene. The origin of this receptor is a woman between 65 and 79 years old with active or convalescent COVID-19. The CDR3 loop reads CASKQSWDSNLNQPQHF. The CDR3 DNA reads as TGTGCCAGCAAGCAAAGTTGGGACAGCAACCTCAATCAGCCCCAGCATTTT.